Listed here is a single TCR beta chain. Its antigen remains unidentified. The sample is drawn from a study of CD8+ T cells in alopecia areata. Study at large: Tofacitinib ran for 6 to 18 months before 6 months off drug. General study points: Numerous clones, expanded in lesions, remained in scalp and blood during tofacitinib. Tofacitinib delivered significant drops in scalp clonality and in expanded CD8+ clones among the top 100.

Treatment defined: oral pan-JAK inhibitor, 5-10 mg twice daily. The J segment lost 3 bases and the V segment lost 3 bases, leaving 1 base of the junction unmatched. Germline V CDR1 and CDR2: SQVTM, ANQGSEA. This CDR3 is 13 amino acids long. Extracted RNA was reverse transcribed into cDNA, the sequencing template. Assay: immunoSEQ multiplex PCR; the TCRdb copy retains only in-frame clones and omits some. The table includes about 190,000 clones, about three fifths detected once. The specimen was CD4+ T cells sorted from blood, collected at week 4, from a patient treated with tofacitinib. The genes are TRBV29-1 and TRBJ2-1; 8 bases line up with TRBD2. This clonotype was sampled from a human donor with alopecia areata. CDR3 region: CSVDGGGYNEQFF. The CDR3 nucleotides read TGCAGCGTTGACGGGGGGGGCTACAATGAGCAGTTCTTC.